The rows below give T cell receptor beta chains drawn from one sample of a study of cytomegalovirus exposure and HLA in healthy donors. Profiling relied on immunoSEQ multiplex PCR, and the TCRdb table lists in-frame clones only, not all of them. The sample is made up of roughly 220,000 clones, and the top ten hold about 1% of it. Sequenced input: PBMCs. The receptors were sampled from a girl aged 2-15 years in good health and CMV-seropositive. The CDR3 runs from the conserved cysteine through the conserved F or W. The D gene is left open where the match is weak.

V gene	J gene	D gene	CDR3 DNA	CDR3 protein
TRBV11-2	TRBJ2-7	TRBD2	TGTGCCAGCAGCTTAGCGGGAGGGCCGGGGGAGCAGTACTTC	CASSLAGGPGEQYF
TRBV5-1	TRBJ2-7	TRBD2	TGCGCCAGCAGCTTGGCCACTAGCGGGAGCTCCTACGAGCAGTACTTC	CASSLATSGSSYEQYF
TRBV11-2	TRBJ2-2	TRBD1	TGTGCCAGCAGACCTACCCGGACAGGGGCGGTCGGGGAGCTGTTTTTT	CASRPTRTGAVGELFF
TRBV15	TRBJ2-3	.	TGTGCCACCAGCCAGCGGACAGATACGCAGTATTTT	CATSQRTDTQYF
TRBV9	TRBJ2-7	TRBD1	TGTGCCAGCAGCACCTCTACCGGACAGGGCACCTACGAGCAGTACTTC	CASSTSTGQGTYEQYF
TRBV29-1	TRBJ2-1	TRBD2	TGCAGCGTTGATAGCGGGAGCTCCTACAATGAGCAGTTCTTC	CSVDSGSSYNEQFF
TRBV14	TRBJ1-6	.	TGTGCCAGCAGCCAGGCGGGCCCCTTAACCCTCCACTTT	CASSQAGPLTLHF
TRBV28	TRBJ2-4	TRBD2	TGTGCCAGCAGGACTAGCGAGCTAGCCAAAAACATTCAGTACTTC	CASRTSELAKNIQYF
TRBV7-2	TRBJ1-5	TRBD1	TGTGCCAGCAGCTTTACAGGGGGCGAAGGCAATCAGCCCCAGCATTTT	CASSFTGGEGNQPQHF
TRBV6-6	TRBJ1-4	.	TGTGCCAGCGGCCCTTCCCCTTCCCTGGTAAATGAAAAACTGTTTTTT	CASGPSPSLVNEKLFF
TRBV5-1	TRBJ2-6	TRBD1	TGCGCCAGCAGCGCCCTGACAGGGAACTCTGGGGCCAACGTCCTGACTTTC	CASSALTGNSGANVLTF
TRBV5-6	TRBJ1-2	.	TGTGCCAGCAGCTTTTTGGGCACCGCTATAGGCTACACCTTC	CASSFLGTAIGYTF
TRBV2	TRBJ2-7	TRBD1	TGTGCCAGCAGAGGGGACAGCTACGAGCAGTACTTC	CASRGDSYEQYF
TRBV4-1	TRBJ2-1	TRBD2	TGCGCCAGCAGCCAAGATCCCAGCGGGATATCGAGTGAGCAGTTCTTC	CASSQDPSGISSEQFF
TRBV6-5	TRBJ1-1	.	TGTGCCAGCAGTTACTCGCGGTTTGCTGAAGCTTTCTTT	CASSYSRFAEAFF
TRBV4-2	TRBJ2-5	TRBD2	TGTGCCAGCAGCCCCCTGTCAGCGGGAGCTTGGGAGACCCAGTACTTC	CASSPLSAGAWETQYF
TRBV28	TRBJ2-5	.	TGTGCCAGCAGTTTGTCGGCAGGCGGGGAGACCCAGTACTTC	CASSLSAGGETQYF
TRBV11-2	TRBJ2-5	.	TGTGCCAGCAGCTTCAGAGAGACCCAGTACTTC	CASSFRETQYF
TRBV7-9	TRBJ2-1	TRBD2	TGTGCCAGCAGCAAAGCCGTCGGGACTAGCGGGTCGTATGAGCAGTTCTTC	CASSKAVGTSGSYEQFF
TRBV6-4	TRBJ2-1	TRBD2	TGTGCCAGCAGTGCCCTAGCGGCCTCCTACAATGAGCAGTTCTTC	CASSALAASYNEQFF
TRBV7-9	TRBJ1-5	TRBD1	TGTGCCAGCAGCGCACAACAGGGGGCGCAGGGTCAGCCCCAGCATTTT	CASSAQQGAQGQPQHF
TRBV28	TRBJ2-7	TRBD2	TGTGCCAGCAGCCGTAGGGGTAGCGGGAGGTACGAGCAGTACTTC	CASSRRGSGRYEQYF
TRBV29-1	TRBJ1-2	TRBD1	TGCAGCGTTGGAAGACAGGGAACTACTCCAAATGGTGGCTACACCTTC	CSVGRQGTTPNGGYTF